This TCR beta chain was obtained from a study of blood T cell repertoires in COVID-19. Study overall: The cDNA or gDNA used as material had been derived from T cells, B-cell-depleted T cells, or PBMCs.

The age range of participants was about 18 to 95 years, with residence in fewer than 25 US areas. Assignments of participants to cohorts depended upon their own reported clinical history. Deletions cut 0 bases from V and 1 base from J, with 8 bases between. This CDR3 region has 16 residues. The germline V gene encodes CDR1 KGHDR and CDR2 SFDVKD. In the original processing: Reference gene primer amplification in the assay estimated nucleated cell counts. Using immunoSEQ multiplex PCR, the repertoire was profiled, and TCRdb retains in-frame clones only, with some absent. V, J and clone size derive from that table, while D and trimming were established from the DNA sequence. The sample consists of about 480,000 clones, approximately 86% of them appearing once.

The chain joins TRBV24-1 to TRBJ2-2; weak D call: TRBD2 (6 bases). The sample comprised PBMCs or T cells enriched from blood (not recorded which). This clonotype was sampled from a woman aged 55 to 70 who had recovered from COVID-19. CDR3 amino acids: CATSDLRRGNTGELFF. In nucleotides, the CDR3 is TGTGCCACCAGTGATTTGAGGCGGGGGAACACCGGGGAGCTGTTTTTT.